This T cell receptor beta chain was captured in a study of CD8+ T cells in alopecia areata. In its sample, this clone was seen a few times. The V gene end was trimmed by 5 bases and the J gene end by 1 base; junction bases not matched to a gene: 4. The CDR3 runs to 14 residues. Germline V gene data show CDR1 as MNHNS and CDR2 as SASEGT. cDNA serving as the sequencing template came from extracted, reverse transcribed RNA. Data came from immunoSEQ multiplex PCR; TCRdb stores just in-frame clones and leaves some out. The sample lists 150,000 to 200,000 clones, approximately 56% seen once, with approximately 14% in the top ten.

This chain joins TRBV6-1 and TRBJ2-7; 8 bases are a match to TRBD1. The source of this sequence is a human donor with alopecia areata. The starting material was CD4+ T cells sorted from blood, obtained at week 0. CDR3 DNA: TGTGCCAGCAGTACGGACAGGGTATCCTACGAGCAGTACTTC. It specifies CASSTDRVSYEQYF.